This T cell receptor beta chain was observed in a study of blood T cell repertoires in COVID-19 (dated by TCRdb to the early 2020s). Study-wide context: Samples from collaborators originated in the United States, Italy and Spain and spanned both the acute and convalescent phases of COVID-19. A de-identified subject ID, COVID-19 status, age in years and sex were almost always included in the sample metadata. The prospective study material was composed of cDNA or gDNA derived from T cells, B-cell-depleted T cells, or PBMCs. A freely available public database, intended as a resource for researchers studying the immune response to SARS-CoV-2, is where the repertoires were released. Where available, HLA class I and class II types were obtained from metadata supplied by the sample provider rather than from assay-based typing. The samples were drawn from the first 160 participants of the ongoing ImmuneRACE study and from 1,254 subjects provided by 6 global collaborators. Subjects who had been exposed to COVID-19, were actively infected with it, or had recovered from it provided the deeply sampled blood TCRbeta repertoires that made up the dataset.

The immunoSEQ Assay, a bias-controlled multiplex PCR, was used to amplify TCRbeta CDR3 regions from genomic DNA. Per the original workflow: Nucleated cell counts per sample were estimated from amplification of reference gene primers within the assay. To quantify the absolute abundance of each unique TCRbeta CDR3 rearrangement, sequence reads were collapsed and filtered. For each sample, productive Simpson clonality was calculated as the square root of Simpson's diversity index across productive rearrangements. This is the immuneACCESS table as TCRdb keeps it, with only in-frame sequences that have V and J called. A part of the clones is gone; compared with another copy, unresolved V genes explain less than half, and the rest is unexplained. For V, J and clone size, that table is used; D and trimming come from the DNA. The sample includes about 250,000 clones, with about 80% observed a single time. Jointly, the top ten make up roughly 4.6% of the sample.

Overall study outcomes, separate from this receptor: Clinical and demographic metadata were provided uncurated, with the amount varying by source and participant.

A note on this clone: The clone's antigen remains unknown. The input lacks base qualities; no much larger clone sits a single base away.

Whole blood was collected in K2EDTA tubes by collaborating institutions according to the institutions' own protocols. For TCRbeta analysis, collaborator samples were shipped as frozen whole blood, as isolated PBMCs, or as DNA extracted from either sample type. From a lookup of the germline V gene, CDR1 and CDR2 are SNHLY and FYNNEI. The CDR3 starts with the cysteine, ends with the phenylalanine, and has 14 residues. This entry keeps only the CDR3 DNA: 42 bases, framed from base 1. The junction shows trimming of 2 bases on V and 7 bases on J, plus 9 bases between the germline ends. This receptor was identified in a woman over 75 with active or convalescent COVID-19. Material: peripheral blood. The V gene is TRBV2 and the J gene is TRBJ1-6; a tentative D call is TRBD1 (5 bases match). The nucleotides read TGTGCCAGCAGTGAATGGGGCGGAAATTCACCCCTCCACTTT. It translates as CASSEWGGNSPLHF.